A single sample is the source of the 13 T cell receptor beta chains below, sequenced in a study of T-cell reconstitution after alpha-beta-depleted transplantation in children. Preparation of the TCRbeta library used unique molecular identifiers. TCRdb ran MiXCR on the PCR reads and lists one entry per CDR3 protein. The repertoire holds about 830,000 distinct CDR3 sequences, with about 16% as singletons. The sample was PBMCs, mostly from graft donor cells, taken 360 days after TCRalphabeta/CD19-depleted stem cell transplant. These receptors were collected from a male patient between 10 and 17 years old who had a stem cell transplant for acute lymphoblastic leukemia, so the T cells may come from the graft donor.

This clonotype was observed many times. V is TRBV7-9 and J is TRBJ2-1, with 9 bases matching TRBD2. V lost 7 bases, J lost 4 bases, and 5 bases stayed unmatched. This CDR3 has 14 amino acids. Germline loops: CDR1 SEHNR, CDR2 FQNEAQ (reference sequence). The CDR3, as DNA: TGTGCCAGCACCCTCCTAGCGGGATACAATGAGCAGTTCTTC. This translates into CASTLLAGYNEQFF.

This clonotype was seen more than once but under ten times. The rearrangement joins TRBV5-1 to TRBJ2-1, with D possibly matching TRBD2 (6 bases). The germline V gene has CDR1 SGHRS and CDR2 YFSETQ. V gave up 3 bases and J gave up 5 bases, with 30 bases separating them. The CDR3 is 20 residues long. The chain's CDR3 is CASSSGRWGELVLIHNEQFF. CDR3 DNA: TGCGCCAGCAGCTCCGGACGTTGGGGGGAGCTTGTACTCATTCACAATGAGCAGTTCTTC.

This clonotype was observed a few times. This chain connects TRBV5-5 to TRBJ1-3, with D hard to call. The germline CDR1 and CDR2 sequences are SGHKS and YYEKEE (reference sequence). The CDR3 contains 16 residues. V lost 0 bases to trimming and J lost 0 bases, with 10 bases between them. CDR3 sequence: CASSLVSQSSGNTIYF. For the CDR3, the DNA is TGTGCCAGCAGCTTGGTTAGCCAGAGCTCTGGAAACACCATATATTTT. The full variable domain, completed using reference TRBV5-5 and TRBJ1-3, is DAGVTQSPTHLIKTRGQQVTLRCSPISGHKSVSWYQQVLGQGPQFIFQYYEKEERGRGNFPDRFSARQFPNYSSELNVNALLLGDSALYLCASSLVSQSSGNTIYFGEGSWLTVV.

This clonotype has a handful of counts. The chain uses TRBV9 and TRBJ2-4; D uncertain. The V and J ends lost 0 bases and 0 bases respectively, with 10 bases between them. The CDR3 length is 16 residues. Germline lookup yields CDR1 SGDLS and CDR2 YYNGEE. The CDR3 protein is CASSVGTGVAKNIQYF. CDR3 in DNA: TGTGCCAGCAGCGTAGGGACCGGTGTAGCCAAAAACATTCAGTACTTC. The variable domain in full, with the rest retrieved from reference TRBV9 and TRBJ2-4, is DSGVTQTPKHLITATGQRVTLRCSPRSGDLSVYWYQQSLDQGLQFLIQYYNGEERAKGNILERFSAQQFPDLHSELNLSSLELGDSALYFCASSVGTGVAKNIQYFGAGTRLSVL.

V is TRBV4-1 and J is TRBJ2-7; TRBD2 matches at 10 bases. This CDR3 comprises 16 residues. CDR1 is MGHRA, CDR2 YSYEKL, per germline. V dropped 1 base and J dropped 0; count of bases not matched to a gene: 3. The CDR3 sequence: CASSQGTSGYSYEQYF. The CDR3 region has the DNA TGCGCCAGCAGCCAAGGGACTAGCGGCTACTCCTACGAGCAGTACTTC.

The chain carries TRBV6-5 and TRBJ2-7; TRBD2 matches at 7 bases. With 1 base clipped from V and 4 bases from J, the junction kept 19 bases outside the gene matches. This CDR3 is 19 amino acids long. Germline-derived CDR1 and CDR2 are MNHEY and SVGAGI. The CDR3 is CASSYLAYPWSPAGYEQYF. The CDR3 region has the DNA TGTGCCAGCAGTTACTTAGCCTACCCTTGGTCACCAGCGGGATACGAGCAGTACTTC.

This clonotype was counted only a few times. The chain uses TRBV5-6 and TRBJ2-7; 7 bases line up with TRBD1. Germline V lookup: CDR1 SGHDT, CDR2 YYEEEE. J lost 3 bases, V lost 4 bases, and 10 bases had no gene match. The CDR3 length is 15 residues. The chain's CDR3 is CASSGGPGQIYEQYF. The CDR3, as DNA: TGTGCCAGCAGCGGTGGTCCGGGACAGATCTACGAGCAGTACTTC.

The CDR3 region is CASSPRDFGTDTQYF. The CDR3 bases are TGTGCCAGCTCACCTCGGGACTTCGGCACAGATACGCAGTATTTT. The J gene is TRBJ2-3, the V gene TRBV18; tentatively, D is TRBD2 (6 bases). Trimming stripped 3 bases from V and 1 base from J, with 11 bases between. Germline values: CDR1 KGHSH, CDR2 LQKENI. This CDR3 has 15 residues.

This chain links TRBV20-1 with TRBJ2-1; 7 bases fit TRBD1. With V trimmed by 2 bases and J by 4 bases, 14 bases remained unmatched. The CDR3 has 17 amino acids. Germline-derived CDR1 and CDR2 are DFQATT and SNEGSKA (reference sequence). The CDR3 nucleotides are TGCAGTGCTAGAAAACAGGGGCCTCAAAGAAATTACAATGAGCAGTTCTTC. Translated, it gives CSARKQGPQRNYNEQFF.

This clonotype was counted between two and nine times. The chain has TRBV18 and TRBJ1-1; D may be TRBD1 (6 bases). This CDR3 is 16 amino acids long. V was pared by 3 bases and J by 4 bases, with 18 bases between. The V gene's germline CDR1 is KGHSH and CDR2 LQKENI. The CDR3 DNA reads as TGTGCCAGCTCACCCGGACAGTATTTCTTTTCCACTGAAGCTTTCTTT. Protein: CASSPGQYFFSTEAFF.

The chain couples TRBV18 to TRBJ1-1; D is unclear. Trimming removed 5 bases from V and 0 bases from J, with 10 bases in between. This CDR3 region has 14 residues. CDR1 and CDR2 from the germline V gene are KGHSH and LQKENI. The CDR3 bases are TGTGCCAGCTCATATACACCGATGAACACTGAAGCTTTCTTT. It is translated as CASSYTPMNTEAFF.

This clonotype has just a few counts. This chain links TRBV7-6 with TRBJ1-1; 9 bases align to TRBD1. With V trimmed by 3 bases and J by 0 bases, 8 bases remained unmatched. Germline values: CDR1 SGHVS, CDR2 FNYEAQ. The CDR3 covers 17 residues. Here the CDR3 reads CASSLEDRGHMNTEAFF. In DNA, the CDR3 is TGTGCCAGCAGCTTGGAGGACAGGGGCCACATGAACACTGAAGCTTTCTTT.

This clonotype appeared a few times. The chain combines TRBV7-7 with TRBJ2-2; TRBD1 matches at 12 bases. Trimming cost V 1 base and J 6 bases; bases outside gene matches: 9. Germline V gene sequence: CDR1 SSHAT, CDR2 FNYEAQ (reference sequence). This CDR3 region has 18 residues. In DNA, the CDR3 is TGTGCCAGCAGCTTAGGAATGCGGGACAGGGGGCATTCCGGGGAGCTGTTTTTT. Translating gives CASSLGMRDRGHSGELFF.